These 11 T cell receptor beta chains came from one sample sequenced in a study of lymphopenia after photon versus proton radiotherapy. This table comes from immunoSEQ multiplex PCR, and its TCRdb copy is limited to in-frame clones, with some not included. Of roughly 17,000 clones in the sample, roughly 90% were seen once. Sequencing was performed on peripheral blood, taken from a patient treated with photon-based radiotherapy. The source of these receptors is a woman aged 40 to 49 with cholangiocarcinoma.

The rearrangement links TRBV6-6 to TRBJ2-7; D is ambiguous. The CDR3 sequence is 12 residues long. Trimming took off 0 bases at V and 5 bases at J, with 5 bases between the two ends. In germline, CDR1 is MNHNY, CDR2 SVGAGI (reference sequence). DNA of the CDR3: TGTGCCAGCAGTTACTCGGCGCACGAGCAGTACTTC. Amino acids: CASSYSAHEQYF.

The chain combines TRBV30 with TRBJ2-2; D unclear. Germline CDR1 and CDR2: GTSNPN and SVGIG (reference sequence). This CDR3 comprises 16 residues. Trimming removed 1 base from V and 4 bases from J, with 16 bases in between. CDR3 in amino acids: CAWSGQPSLTTGELFF. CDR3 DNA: TGTGCCTGGAGTGGTCAGCCGAGCCTTACCACCGGGGAGCTGTTTTTT.

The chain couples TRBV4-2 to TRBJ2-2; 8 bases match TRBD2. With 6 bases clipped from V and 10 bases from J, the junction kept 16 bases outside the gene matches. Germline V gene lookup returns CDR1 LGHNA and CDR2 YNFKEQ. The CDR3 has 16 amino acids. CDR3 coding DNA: TGTGCCAGCAGACGAATTGGGACTAGTGTCGTTCCGGAGCTGTTTTTT. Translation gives CASRRIGTSVVPELFF.

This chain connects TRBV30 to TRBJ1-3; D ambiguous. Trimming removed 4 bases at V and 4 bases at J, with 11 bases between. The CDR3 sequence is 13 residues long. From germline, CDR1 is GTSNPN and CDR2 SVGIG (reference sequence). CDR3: CAWIYVGGNTIYF. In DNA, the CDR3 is TGTGCCTGGATTTACGTGGGGGGAAACACCATATATTTT.

CDR3 in amino acids: CASSEWRRGLNSPLHF. The CDR3 DNA reads TGTGCCAGCAGCGAATGGCGCAGGGGGCTGAATTCACCCCTCCACTTT. The chain carries TRBV5-5 and TRBJ1-6, with 8 bases aligning to TRBD1. Germline trimming cut 4 bases from V and 7 bases from J; bases unmatched to any gene: 10. CDR1 is SGHKS, CDR2 YYEKEE, per germline (reference sequence). There are 16 residues in the CDR3.

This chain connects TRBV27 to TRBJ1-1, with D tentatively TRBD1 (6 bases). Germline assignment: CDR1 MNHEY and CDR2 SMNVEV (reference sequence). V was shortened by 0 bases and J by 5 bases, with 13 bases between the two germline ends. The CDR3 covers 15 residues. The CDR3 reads CASSLSISGETEAFF. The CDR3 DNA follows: TGTGCCAGCAGTTTATCAATCTCAGGGGAAACTGAAGCTTTCTTT.

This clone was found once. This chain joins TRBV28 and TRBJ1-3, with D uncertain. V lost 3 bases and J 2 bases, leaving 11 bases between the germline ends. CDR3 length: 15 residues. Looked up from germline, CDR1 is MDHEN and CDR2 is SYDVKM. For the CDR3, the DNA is TGTGCCAGCAGTTTCTATGGTGAGGCTGGAAACACCATATATTTT. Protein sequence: CASSFYGEAGNTIYF.

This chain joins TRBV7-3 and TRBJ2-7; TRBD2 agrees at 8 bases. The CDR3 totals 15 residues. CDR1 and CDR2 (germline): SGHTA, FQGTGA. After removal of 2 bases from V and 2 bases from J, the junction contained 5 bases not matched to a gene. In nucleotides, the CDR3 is TGTGCCAGCAGCTTATTAGCGGGGCAAACCTACGAGCAGTACTTC. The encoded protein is CASSLLAGQTYEQYF.

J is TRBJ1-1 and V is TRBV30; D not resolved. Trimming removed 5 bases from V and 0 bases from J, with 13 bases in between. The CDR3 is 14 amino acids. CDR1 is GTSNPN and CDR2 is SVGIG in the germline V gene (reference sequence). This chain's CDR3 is CAWAPDGVNTEAFF. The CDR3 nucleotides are TGTGCCTGGGCCCCCGACGGCGTGAACACTGAAGCTTTCTTT. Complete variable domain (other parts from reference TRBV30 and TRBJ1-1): SQTIHQWPATLVQPVGSPLSLECTVEGTSNPNLYWYRQAAGRGLQLLFYSVGIGQISSEVPQNLSASRPQDRQFILSSKKLLLSDSGFYLCAWAPDGVNTEAFFGQGTRLTVV.

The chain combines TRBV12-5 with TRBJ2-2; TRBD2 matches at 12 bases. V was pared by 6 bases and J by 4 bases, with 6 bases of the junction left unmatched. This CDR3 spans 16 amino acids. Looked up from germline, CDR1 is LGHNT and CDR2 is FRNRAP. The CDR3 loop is CASGPGLAGTTGELFF. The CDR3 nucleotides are TGTGCTAGTGGCCCAGGACTAGCGGGAACCACCGGGGAGCTGTTTTTT.

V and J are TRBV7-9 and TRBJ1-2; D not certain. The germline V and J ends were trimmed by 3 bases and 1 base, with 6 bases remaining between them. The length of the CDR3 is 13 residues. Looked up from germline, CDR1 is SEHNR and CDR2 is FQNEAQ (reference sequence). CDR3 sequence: CASSLTDNYGYTF. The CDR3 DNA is TGTGCCAGCAGCTTGACGGATAACTATGGCTACACCTTC.